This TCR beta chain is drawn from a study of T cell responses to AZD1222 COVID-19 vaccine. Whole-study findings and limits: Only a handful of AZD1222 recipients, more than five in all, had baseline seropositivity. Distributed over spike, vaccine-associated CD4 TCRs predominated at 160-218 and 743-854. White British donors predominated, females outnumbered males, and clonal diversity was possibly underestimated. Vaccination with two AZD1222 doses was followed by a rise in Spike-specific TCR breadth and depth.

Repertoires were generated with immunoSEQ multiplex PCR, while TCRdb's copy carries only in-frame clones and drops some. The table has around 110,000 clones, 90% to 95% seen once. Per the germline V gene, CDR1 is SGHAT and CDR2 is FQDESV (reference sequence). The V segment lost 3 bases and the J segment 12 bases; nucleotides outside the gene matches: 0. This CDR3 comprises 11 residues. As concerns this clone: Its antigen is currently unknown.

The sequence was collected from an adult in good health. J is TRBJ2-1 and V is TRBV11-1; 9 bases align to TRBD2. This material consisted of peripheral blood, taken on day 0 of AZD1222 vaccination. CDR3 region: CASSFSGRQFF. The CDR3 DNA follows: TGTGCCAGCAGCTTTAGCGGGAGGCAGTTCTTC.